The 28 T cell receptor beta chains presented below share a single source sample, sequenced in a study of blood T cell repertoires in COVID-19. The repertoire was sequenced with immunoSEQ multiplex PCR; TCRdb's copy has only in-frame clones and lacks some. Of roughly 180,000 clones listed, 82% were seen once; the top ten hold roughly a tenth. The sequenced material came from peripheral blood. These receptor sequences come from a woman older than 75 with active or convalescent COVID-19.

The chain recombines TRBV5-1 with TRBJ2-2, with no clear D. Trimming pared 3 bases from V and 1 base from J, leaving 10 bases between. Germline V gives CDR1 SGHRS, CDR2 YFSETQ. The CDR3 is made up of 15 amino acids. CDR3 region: CASSSGSVNTGELFF. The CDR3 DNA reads TGCGCCAGCAGCTCCGGGTCGGTGAACACCGGGGAGCTGTTTTTT.

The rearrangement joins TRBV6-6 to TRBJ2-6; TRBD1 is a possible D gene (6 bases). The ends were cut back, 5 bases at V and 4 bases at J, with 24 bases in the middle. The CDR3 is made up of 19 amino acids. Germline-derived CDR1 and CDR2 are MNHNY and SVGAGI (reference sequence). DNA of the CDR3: TGTGCCAGCAGTCGATCGGGACCCCGAAGGGGGTCCGGGGCCAACGTCCTGACTTTC. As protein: CASSRSGPRRGSGANVLTF.

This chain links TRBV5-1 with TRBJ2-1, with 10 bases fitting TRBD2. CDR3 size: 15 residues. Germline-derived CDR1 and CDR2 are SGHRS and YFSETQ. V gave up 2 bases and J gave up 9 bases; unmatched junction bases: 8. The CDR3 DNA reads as TGCGCCAGCAGCTTAAGTACTAGCGGGAATATTGAGCAGTTCTTC. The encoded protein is CASSLSTSGNIEQFF.

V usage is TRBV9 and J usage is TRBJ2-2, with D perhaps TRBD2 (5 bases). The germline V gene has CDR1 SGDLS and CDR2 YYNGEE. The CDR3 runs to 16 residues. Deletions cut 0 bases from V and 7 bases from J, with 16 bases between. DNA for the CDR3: TGTGCCAGCAGCGTAGCGGGTGGGAGTCTGGGCGGGGAGCTGTTTTTT. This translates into CASSVAGGSLGGELFF.

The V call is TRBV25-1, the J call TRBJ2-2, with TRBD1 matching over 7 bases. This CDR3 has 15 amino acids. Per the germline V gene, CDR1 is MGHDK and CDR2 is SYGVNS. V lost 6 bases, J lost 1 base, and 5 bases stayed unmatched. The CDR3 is CASRNRGVNTGELFF. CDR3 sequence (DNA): TGTGCCAGCAGAAACAGGGGCGTGAACACCGGGGAGCTGTTTTTT.

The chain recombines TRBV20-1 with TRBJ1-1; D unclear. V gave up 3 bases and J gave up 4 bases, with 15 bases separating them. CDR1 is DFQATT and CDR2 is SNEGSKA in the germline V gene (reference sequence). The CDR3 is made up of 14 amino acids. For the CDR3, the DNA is TGCAGTGCTAGTGAGACTCCACGGCTCACTGAAGCTTTCTTT. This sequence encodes CSASETPRLTEAFF.

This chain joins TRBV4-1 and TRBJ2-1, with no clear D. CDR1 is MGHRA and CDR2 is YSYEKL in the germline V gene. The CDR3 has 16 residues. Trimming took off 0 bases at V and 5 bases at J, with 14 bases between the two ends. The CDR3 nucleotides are TGCGCCAGCAGCCAAGAGAGTTCGAGGAGTGACAATGAGCAGTTCTTC. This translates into CASSQESSRSDNEQFF.

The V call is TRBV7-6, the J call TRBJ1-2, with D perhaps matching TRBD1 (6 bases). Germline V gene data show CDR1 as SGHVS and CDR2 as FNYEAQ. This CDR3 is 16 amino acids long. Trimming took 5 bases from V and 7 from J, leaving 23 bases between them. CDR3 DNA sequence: TGTGCCAGCAGCCCCCGGGAGGGGGGAAGGGGGTCTGGCTACACCTTC. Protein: CASSPREGGRGSGYTF.

The CDR3 DNA reads TGTGCCAGCGGAGGCAGTCCGGTCCACGAGCAGTACTTC. This gives the protein CASGGSPVHEQYF. The chain joins TRBV12-3 or TRBV12-4 to TRBJ2-7, with D maybe TRBD2 (5 bases). This CDR3 has 13 residues. Trimming shortened V by 8 bases and J by 5 bases, and 16 bases separated the two germline ends.

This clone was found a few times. The CDR3 DNA reads as TGTGCCAGCAGTGAGCAGCAGGGAGGGTACACTGAAGCTTTCTTT. Its translation is CASSEQQGGYTEAFF. The gene calls are TRBV2 and TRBJ1-1; TRBD1 is a possible D gene (5 bases). This CDR3 region has 15 residues. The germline V gene encodes CDR1 SNHLY and CDR2 FYNNEI. V shed 3 bases and J shed 3 bases, with 14 bases lying between them.

CDR3 coding DNA: TGCGCCAGCAGCGCTGGAGGGTCGGGCACCGGGGAGCTGTTTTTT. Its translation: CASSAGGSGTGELFF. This rearrangement joins TRBV5-1 to TRBJ2-2; possibly TRBD2 for D (6 bases). The V end lost 4 bases, the J end lost 4 bases, and 14 bases lay between the germline ends. CDR3 length: 15 residues. Germline V lookup: CDR1 SGHRS, CDR2 YFSETQ. Supplemented by reference TRBV5-1 and TRBJ2-2, the full variable domain reads KAGVTQTPRYLIKTRGQQVTLSCSPISGHRSVSWYQQTPGQGLQFLFEYFSETQRNKGNFPGRFSGRQFSNSRSEMNVSTLELGDSALYLCASSAGGSGTGELFFGEGSRLTVL.

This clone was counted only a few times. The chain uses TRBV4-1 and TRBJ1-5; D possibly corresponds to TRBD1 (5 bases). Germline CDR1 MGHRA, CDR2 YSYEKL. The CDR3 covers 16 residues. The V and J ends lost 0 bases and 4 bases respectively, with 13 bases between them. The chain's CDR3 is CASSQDVTARNQPQHF. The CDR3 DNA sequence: TGCGCCAGCAGCCAAGATGTGACAGCACGTAATCAGCCCCAGCATTTT.

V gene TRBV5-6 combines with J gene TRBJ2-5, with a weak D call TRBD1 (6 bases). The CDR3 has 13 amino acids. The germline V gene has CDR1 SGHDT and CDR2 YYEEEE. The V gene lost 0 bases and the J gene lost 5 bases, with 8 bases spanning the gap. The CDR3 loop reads CASSLVGAETQYF. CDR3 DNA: TGTGCCAGCAGCTTGGTGGGGGCCGAGACCCAGTACTTC.

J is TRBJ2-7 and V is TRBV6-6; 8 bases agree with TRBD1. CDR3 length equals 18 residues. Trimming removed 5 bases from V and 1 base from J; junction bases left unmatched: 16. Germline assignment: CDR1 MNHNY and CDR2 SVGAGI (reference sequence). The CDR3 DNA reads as TGTGCCAGCAGTCCGGAAGGGGGCAGGGGGCGAAGGTCCTACGAGCAGTACTTC. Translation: CASSPEGGRGRRSYEQYF.

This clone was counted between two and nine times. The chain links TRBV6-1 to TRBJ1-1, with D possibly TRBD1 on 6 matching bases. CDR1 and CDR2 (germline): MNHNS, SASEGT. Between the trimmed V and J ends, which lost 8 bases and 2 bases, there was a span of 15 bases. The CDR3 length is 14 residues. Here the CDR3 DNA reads TGTGCCAGCGGGGGCCGGGGATTAAACACTGAAGCTTTCTTT. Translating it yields CASGGRGLNTEAFF.

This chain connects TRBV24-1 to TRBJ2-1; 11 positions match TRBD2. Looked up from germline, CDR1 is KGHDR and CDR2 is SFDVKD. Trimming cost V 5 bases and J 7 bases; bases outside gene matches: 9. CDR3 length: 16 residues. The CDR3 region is CATSAPSASGGNEQFF. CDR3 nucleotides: TGTGCCACCAGTGCCCCGTCGGCTAGCGGGGGGAATGAGCAGTTCTTC.

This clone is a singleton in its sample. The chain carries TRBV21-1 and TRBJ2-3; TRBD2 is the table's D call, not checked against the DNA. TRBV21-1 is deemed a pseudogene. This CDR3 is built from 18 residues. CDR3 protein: CASSKGTSYAEGSDTQYF. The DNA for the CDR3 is TGTGCCAGCAGCAAAGGGACTAGCTATGCGGAGGGGTCAGATACGCAGTATTTT.

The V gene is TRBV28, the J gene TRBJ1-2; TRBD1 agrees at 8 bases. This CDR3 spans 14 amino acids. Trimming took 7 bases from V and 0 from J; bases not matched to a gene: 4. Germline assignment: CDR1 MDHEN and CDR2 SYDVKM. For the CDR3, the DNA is TGTGCCAGCACCCTGGACAGGGCTAACTATGGCTACACCTTC. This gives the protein CASTLDRANYGYTF.

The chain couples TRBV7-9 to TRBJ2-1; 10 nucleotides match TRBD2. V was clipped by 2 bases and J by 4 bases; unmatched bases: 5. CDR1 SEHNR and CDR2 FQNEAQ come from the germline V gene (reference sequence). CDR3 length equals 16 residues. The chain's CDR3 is CASSLLAGAVYNEQFF. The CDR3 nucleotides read TGTGCCAGCAGCTTACTAGCGGGAGCGGTGTACAATGAGCAGTTCTTC.

The CDR3 loop reads CASSLTTGSGTDTQYF. The CDR3 DNA follows: TGTGCCAGCAGCTTAACGACAGGGTCTGGCACAGATACGCAGTATTTT. V is TRBV7-9 and J is TRBJ2-3, with 7 bases aligning to TRBD1. The CDR3 has 16 amino acids. Unmatched junction bases numbered 6, after V lost 2 bases and J lost 1 base. In germline, CDR1 is SEHNR, CDR2 FQNEAQ (reference sequence).

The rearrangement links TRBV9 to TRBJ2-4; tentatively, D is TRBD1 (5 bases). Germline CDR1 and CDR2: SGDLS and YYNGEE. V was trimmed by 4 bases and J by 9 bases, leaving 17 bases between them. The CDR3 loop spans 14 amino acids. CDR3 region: CASSQNPGWRIQYF. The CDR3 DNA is TGTGCCAGCAGCCAAAACCCAGGGTGGCGCATTCAGTACTTC.

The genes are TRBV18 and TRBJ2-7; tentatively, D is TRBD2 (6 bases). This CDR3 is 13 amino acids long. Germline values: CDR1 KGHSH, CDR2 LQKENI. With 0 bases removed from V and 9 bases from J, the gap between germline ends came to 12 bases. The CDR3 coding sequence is TGTGCCAGCTCACCACCGGGAGGCCGGGGGCAGTACTTC. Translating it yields CASSPPGGRGQYF.

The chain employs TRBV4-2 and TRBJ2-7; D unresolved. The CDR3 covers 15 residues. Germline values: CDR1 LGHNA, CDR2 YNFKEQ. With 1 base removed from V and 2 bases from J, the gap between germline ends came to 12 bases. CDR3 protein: CASSQVRQVAYEQYF. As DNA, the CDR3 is TGTGCCAGCAGCCAAGTCCGGCAGGTTGCCTACGAGCAGTACTTC.

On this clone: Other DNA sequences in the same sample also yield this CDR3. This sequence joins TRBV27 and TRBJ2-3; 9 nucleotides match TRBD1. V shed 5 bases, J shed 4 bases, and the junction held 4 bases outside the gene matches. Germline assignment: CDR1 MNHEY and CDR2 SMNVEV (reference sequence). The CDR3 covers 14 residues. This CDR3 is CASSLGQGADTQYF. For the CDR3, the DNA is TGTGCCAGCAGTCTGGGACAGGGCGCAGATACGCAGTATTTT.

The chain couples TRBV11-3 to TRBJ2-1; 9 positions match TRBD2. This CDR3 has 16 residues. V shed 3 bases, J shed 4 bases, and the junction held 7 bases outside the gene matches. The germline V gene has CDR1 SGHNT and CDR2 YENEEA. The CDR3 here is CASSLLAGASYNEQFF. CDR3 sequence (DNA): TGTGCCAGCAGCTTGTTAGCGGGGGCCTCATACAATGAGCAGTTCTTC.

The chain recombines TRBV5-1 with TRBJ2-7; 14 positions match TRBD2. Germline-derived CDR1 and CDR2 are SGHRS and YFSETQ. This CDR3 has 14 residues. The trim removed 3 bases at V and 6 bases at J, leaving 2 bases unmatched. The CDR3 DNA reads TGCGCCAGCAGCTCGGGGACTAGCGGGAGCGAGCAGTACTTC. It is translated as CASSSGTSGSEQYF.

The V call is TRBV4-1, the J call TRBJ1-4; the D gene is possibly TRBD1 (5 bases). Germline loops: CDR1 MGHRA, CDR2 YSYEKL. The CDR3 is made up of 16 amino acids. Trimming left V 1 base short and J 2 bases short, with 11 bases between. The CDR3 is CASSQGGGRTNEKLFF. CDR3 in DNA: TGCGCCAGCAGCCAAGGGGGGGGTCGGACTAATGAAAAACTGTTTTTT.

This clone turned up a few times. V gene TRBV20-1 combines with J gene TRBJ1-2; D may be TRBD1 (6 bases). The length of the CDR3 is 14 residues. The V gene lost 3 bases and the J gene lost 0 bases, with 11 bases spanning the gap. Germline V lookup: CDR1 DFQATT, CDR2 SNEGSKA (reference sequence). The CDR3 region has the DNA TGCAGTGCTAGTGTCGACAGGACTAACTATGGCTACACCTTC. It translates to CSASVDRTNYGYTF.